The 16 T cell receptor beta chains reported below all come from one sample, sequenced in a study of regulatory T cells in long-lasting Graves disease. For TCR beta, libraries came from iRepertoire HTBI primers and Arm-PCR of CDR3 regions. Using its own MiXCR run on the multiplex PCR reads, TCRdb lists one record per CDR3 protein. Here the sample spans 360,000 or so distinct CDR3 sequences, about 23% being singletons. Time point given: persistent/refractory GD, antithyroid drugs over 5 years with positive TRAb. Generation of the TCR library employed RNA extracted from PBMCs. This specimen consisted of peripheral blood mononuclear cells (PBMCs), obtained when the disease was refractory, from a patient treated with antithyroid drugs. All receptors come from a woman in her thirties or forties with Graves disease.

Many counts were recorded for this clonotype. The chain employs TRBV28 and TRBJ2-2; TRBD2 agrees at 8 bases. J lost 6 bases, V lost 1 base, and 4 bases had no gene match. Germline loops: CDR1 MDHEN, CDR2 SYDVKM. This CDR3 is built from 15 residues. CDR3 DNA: TGTGCCAGCAGTTTATTTCCGGGACTAGCCGGGGAGCTGTTTTTT. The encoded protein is CASSLFPGLAGELFF. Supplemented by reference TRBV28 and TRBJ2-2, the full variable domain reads DVKVTQSSRYLVKRTGEKVFLECVQDMDHENMFWYRQDPGLGLRLIYFSYDVKMKEKGDIPEGYSVSREKKERFSLILESASTNQTSMYLCASSLFPGLAGELFFGEGSRLTVL.

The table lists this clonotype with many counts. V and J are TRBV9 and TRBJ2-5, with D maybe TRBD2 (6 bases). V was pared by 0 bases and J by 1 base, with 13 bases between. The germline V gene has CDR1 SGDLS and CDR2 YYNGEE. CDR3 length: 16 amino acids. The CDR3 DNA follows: TGTGCCAGCAGCGTAGCCCCGGGAGAGGGCCAAGAGACCCAGTACTTC. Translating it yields CASSVAPGEGQETQYF.

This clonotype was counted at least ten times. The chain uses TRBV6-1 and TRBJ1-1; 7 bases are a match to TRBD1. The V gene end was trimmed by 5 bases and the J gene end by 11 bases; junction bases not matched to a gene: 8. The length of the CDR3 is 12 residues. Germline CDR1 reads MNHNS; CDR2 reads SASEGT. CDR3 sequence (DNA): TGTGCCAGCAGTCCACGACAGGGAGTGGCTTTCTTT. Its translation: CASSPRQGVAFF.

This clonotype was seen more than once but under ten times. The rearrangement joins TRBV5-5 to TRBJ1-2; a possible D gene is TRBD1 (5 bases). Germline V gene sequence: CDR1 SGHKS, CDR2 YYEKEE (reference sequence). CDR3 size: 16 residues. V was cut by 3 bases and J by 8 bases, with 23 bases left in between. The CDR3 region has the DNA TGTGCCAGCAGCTCCATACTCGGGACCCGAGGTCGGGGCTACACCTTC. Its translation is CASSSILGTRGRGYTF.

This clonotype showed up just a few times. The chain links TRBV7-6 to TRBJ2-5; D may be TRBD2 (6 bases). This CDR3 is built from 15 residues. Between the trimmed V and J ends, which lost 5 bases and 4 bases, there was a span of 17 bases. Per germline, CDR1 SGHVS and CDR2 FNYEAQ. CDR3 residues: CASSPKLGGGETQYF. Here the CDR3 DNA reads TGTGCCAGCAGCCCAAAGTTGGGAGGCGGAGAGACCCAGTACTTC.

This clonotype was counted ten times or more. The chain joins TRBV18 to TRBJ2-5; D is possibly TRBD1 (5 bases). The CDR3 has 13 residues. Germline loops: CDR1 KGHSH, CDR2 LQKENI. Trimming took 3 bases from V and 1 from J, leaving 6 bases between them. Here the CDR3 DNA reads TGTGCCAGCTCACCGACAGTCCAAGAGACCCAGTACTTC. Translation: CASSPTVQETQYF.

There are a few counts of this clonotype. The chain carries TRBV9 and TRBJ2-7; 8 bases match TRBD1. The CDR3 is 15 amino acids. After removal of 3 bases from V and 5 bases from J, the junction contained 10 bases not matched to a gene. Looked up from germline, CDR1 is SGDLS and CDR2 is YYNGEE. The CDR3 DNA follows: TGTGCCAGCAGCGCAACAGGGGGAAAGAACGACGAGCAGTACTTC. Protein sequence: CASSATGGKNDEQYF.

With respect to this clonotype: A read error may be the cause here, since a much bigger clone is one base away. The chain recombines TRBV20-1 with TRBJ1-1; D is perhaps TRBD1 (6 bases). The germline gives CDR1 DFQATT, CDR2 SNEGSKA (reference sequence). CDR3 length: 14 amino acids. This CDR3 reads CSARAGGLYTEALF. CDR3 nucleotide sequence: TGCAGTGCTAGAGCCGGGGGGCTGTACACTGAAGCTCTCTTT.

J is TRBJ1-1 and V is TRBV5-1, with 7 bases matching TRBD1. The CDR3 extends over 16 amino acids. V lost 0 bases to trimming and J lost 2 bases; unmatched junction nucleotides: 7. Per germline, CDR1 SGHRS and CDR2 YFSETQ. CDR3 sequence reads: CASSLGAGTVNTEAFF. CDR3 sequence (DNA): TGCGCCAGCAGCTTGGGAGCCGGGACAGTTAACACTGAAGCTTTCTTT.

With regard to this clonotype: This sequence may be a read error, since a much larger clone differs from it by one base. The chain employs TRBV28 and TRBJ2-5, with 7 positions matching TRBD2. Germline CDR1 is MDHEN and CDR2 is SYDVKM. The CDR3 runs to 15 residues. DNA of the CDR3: TGTGCCAGCGGTTTATTACGGGGGGACCAAGAGACCCAGTACTTC. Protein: CASGLLRGDQETQYF.

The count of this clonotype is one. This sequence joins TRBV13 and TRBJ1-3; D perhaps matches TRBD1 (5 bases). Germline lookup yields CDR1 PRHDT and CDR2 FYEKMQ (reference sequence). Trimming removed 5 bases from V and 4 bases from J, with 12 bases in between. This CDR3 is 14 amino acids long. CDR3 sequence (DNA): TGTGCCAGCAGCCTCAGGGTACTGGGAAACACCATATATTTT. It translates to CASSLRVLGNTIYF.

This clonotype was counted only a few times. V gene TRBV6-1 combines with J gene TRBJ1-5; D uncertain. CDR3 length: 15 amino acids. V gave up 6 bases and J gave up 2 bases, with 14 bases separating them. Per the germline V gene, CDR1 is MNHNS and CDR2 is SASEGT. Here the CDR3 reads CASSPDRSGNQPQHF. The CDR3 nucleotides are TGTGCCAGCAGCCCTGATCGATCGGGCAATCAGCCCCAGCATTTT.

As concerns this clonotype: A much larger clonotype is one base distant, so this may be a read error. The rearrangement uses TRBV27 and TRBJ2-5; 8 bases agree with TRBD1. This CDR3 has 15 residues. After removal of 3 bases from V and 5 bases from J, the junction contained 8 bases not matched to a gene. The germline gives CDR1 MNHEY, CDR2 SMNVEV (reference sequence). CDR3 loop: CASSFGGPGGETQYF. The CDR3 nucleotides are TGTGCCAGCAGTTTCGGGGGCCCAGGGGGCGAGACCCAGTACTTC.

The CDR3 here is CASRGQGNMITEAFF. CDR3 in DNA: TGTGCCAGCAGAGGACAGGGGAACATGATCACTGAAGCTTTCTTT. J is TRBJ1-1 and V is TRBV2; 9 nucleotides line up with TRBD1. J lost 4 bases, V lost 6 bases, and 9 bases had no gene match. Germline V gene sequence: CDR1 SNHLY, CDR2 FYNNEI. CDR3 length: 15 amino acids.

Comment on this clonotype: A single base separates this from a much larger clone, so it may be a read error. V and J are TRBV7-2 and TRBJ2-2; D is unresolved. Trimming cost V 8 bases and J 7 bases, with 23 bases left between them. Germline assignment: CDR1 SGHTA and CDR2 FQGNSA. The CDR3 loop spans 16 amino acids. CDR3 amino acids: CASGHGDWPIRGELFF. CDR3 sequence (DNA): TGTGCCAGCGGCCACGGAGACTGGCCCATCCGCGGGGAGCTGTTTTTT. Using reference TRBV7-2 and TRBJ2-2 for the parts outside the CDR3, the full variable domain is GAGVSQSPSNKVTEKGKDVELRCDPISGHTALYWYRQSLGQGLEFLIYFQGNSAPDKSGLPSDRFSAERTGGSVSTLTIQRTQQEDSAVYLCASGHGDWPIRGELFFGEGSRLTVL.

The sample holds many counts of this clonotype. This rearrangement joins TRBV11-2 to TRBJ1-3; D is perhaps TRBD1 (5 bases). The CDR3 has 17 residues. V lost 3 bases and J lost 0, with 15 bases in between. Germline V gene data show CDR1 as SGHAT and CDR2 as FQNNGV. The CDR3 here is CASSLGTDPISGNTIYF. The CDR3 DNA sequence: TGTGCCAGCAGCTTGGGGACGGACCCAATCTCTGGAAACACCATATATTTT.